These 9 T cell receptor beta chains came from one sample sequenced in a study of blood T cells in healthy people across ages. Then a second PCR, running about 7 to 11 cycles, was carried out with a sample-barcoded 5' primer and a J-beta primer mix. TCRdb called the 5' RACE reads again in MiXCR, with one record for every CDR3 protein. Among 1.5 million to 2 million distinct CDR3 sequences, about 49% were seen once, and the ten largest hold approximately 2.1%. Sequenced material: blood. The receptors shown here come from a woman aged 40 to 50 in good health.

The chain carries TRBV6-5 and TRBJ2-4; D is possibly TRBD2 (6 bases). Deletions cut 6 bases from V and 6 bases from J, with 15 bases between. The V gene's germline CDR1 is MNHEY and CDR2 SVGAGI. This CDR3 has 14 residues. DNA for the CDR3: TGTGCCAGCAGCCGGGGGTCCGAGGGAAACATTCAGTACTTC. Its protein is CASSRGSEGNIQYF.

The gene calls are TRBV20-1 and TRBJ2-5; weak D call: TRBD1 (5 bases). The CDR3 runs 15 residues. The germline gives CDR1 DFQATT, CDR2 SNEGSKA (reference sequence). V gave up 1 base and J gave up 4 bases, with 16 bases separating them. The CDR3 protein is CSARGADRARETQYF. In nucleotides, the CDR3 is TGCAGTGCTAGAGGGGCCGACAGAGCTAGAGAGACCCAGTACTTC.

This chain connects TRBV19 to TRBJ2-3; 9 positions match TRBD1. V lost 6 bases to trimming and J lost 5 bases; unmatched junction nucleotides: 3. Germline lookup yields CDR1 LNHDA and CDR2 SQIVND (reference sequence). The CDR3 covers 13 residues. The CDR3 DNA reads as TGTGCCAGTAGGCCGACAGGGGGAGATACGCAGTATTTT. This sequence encodes CASRPTGGDTQYF.

This clonotype was seen only a few times. The chain couples TRBV10-3 to TRBJ2-1, with 10 positions matching TRBD1. The germline gives CDR1 ENHRY, CDR2 SYGVKD. The CDR3 is 16 amino acids. Trimming took 6 bases from V and 0 from J; bases not matched to a gene: 5. CDR3 region: CAISRGQGSSYNEQFF. The CDR3 nucleotides are TGTGCCATCAGCAGGGGACAGGGGAGCTCCTACAATGAGCAGTTCTTC.

The CDR3 loop reads CASSLPREGPHDGQFF. DNA of the CDR3: TGTGCCAGCAGTTTACCAAGGGAGGGCCCCCACGATGGGCAGTTCTTC. The chain has TRBV12-3 or TRBV12-4 and TRBJ2-1; 7 bases agree with TRBD2. The CDR3 is 16 residues long. With 2 bases clipped from V and 12 bases from J, the junction kept 16 bases outside the gene matches.

The chain's CDR3 is CASSFDRGNNYGYTF. CDR3 nucleotides: TGTGCCAGCAGCTTTGACAGGGGAAATAACTATGGCTACACCTTC. This chain connects TRBV7-2 to TRBJ1-2, with TRBD1 identical over 8 bases. The CDR3 extends over 15 amino acids. After removal of 3 bases from V and 1 base from J, the junction contained 4 bases not matched to a gene. The germline gives CDR1 SGHTA, CDR2 FQGNSA.

This clonotype was detected a few times. The rearrangement links TRBV6-6 to TRBJ2-5; TRBD1 aligns across 7 bases. The length of the CDR3 is 14 residues. Germline CDR1 reads MNHNY; CDR2 reads SVGAGI (reference sequence). Trimming cost V 6 bases and J 5 bases; bases outside gene matches: 9. The CDR3 DNA sequence: TGTGCCAGCAGCAATCAGGGACAGTACGAGACCCAGTACTTC. It translates to CASSNQGQYETQYF.

The V gene is TRBV7-9, the J gene TRBJ2-1, with a weak D call TRBD1 (6 bases). Germline V CDR1 and CDR2: SEHNR, FQNEAQ (reference sequence). CDR3 size: 12 residues. Trimming stripped 6 bases from V and 11 bases from J, with 14 bases between. The CDR3 is CASSSGQLQQFF. The DNA for the CDR3 is TGTGCCAGCAGTAGTGGACAGTTACAGCAGTTCTTC.

The chain is built from TRBV3-1 and TRBJ2-1; maybe TRBD2 (6 bases). The germline V and J ends were trimmed by 1 base and 7 bases, with 23 bases remaining between them. The germline gives CDR1 LGHDT, CDR2 YNNKEL (reference sequence). This CDR3 comprises 18 residues. The CDR3: CASSQGAGTPPTRNEQFF. CDR3 coding DNA: TGTGCCAGCAGCCAAGGGGCAGGGACTCCCCCTACGAGGAATGAGCAGTTCTTC.